This TCR beta chain was found in a study of response to subunit inactivated influenza vaccine. Study outcomes and limitations: Authors suggested seasonal influenza vaccinations each recruit few new T cells.

This clonotype was seen only a few times. Its antigen is still unknown. Using its own MiXCR run on the RT-PCR reads, TCRdb lists one record per CDR3 protein. Of around 170,000 distinct CDR3 sequences in the sample, around 11% were seen once. V gave up 5 bases and J gave up 0 bases, with 14 bases separating them. The CDR3 length is 15 residues. The TCR sequence derives from a man aged 45 to 75 who received an inactivated influenza vaccine. The material sequenced was CD8+ T cells sorted from PBMCs, taken approximately 25 months after vaccination. The V and J genes are TRBV12-3 or TRBV12-4 and TRBJ2-7, with D possibly being TRBD1 or TRBD2 (5 bases each). CDR3 sequence: CASSPEGYHSYEQYF. CDR3 DNA: TGTGCCAGCAGTCCCGAGGGGTACCACTCCTACGAGCAGTACTTC.